Listed below are T cell receptor beta chains from one sample, sequenced in a study of early T cells in non-severe SARS-CoV-2 infection. TCRdb analysed the 5' RACE reads with MiXCR anew, one entry per CDR3 protein. The table shows 30,000 to 40,000 distinct CDR3 sequences, with less than 8.5% occurring only once. This material consisted of whole blood, taken at baseline. The receptors originated from an adult who was a healthcare worker with PCR-confirmed SARS-CoV-2 infection or an uninfected control (not recorded which). Both conserved end residues are part of each CDR3. The D gene is left open where the match is weak. Rows may omit the clone size; those that give it use once, few, many or a size class.

J gene	clone size	V gene	D gene	CDR3 DNA	CDR3 protein
TRBJ2-3	many	TRBV24-1	TRBD2	TGTGCCACCAGTGATTTTGGACTAGCGGGAACAGATACGCAGTATTTT	CATSDFGLAGTDTQYF
TRBJ2-1	many	TRBV6-2/TRBV6-3	.	TGTGCCAGCAGTAGGGGTGATGAGCAGTTCTTC	CASSRGDEQFF
TRBJ2-5	many	TRBV25-1	.	TGTGCCAGCAGTGAAGGTTATCTGGCGGTCCTAGAGACCCAGTACTTC	CASSEGYLAVLETQYF
TRBJ2-5	many	TRBV30	TRBD2	TGTGCCTGGAGTCTAGCGGGTTGGGAGACCCAGTACTTC	CAWSLAGWETQYF
TRBJ2-3	.	TRBV19	TRBD2	TGTGCCAGTAGTATGGCTAGCGGGTGGGGTCTCAGCACAGATACGCAGTATTTT	CASSMASGWGLSTDTQYF
TRBJ1-5	many	TRBV27	.	TGTGCCAGCAGTTTATCCCTAAATCAGCCCCAGCATTTT	CASSLSLNQPQHF
TRBJ2-5	.	TRBV7-9	TRBD1	TGTGCCAGCAGCTTAACTCCCCGGGACAGGAGAGAGACCCAGTACTTC	CASSLTPRDRRETQYF
TRBJ1-1	few	TRBV3-1	.	TGTGCCAGCAGCCCTATGGACAGAGAAGCTTTCTTT	CASSPMDREAFF
TRBJ2-3	many	TRBV27	TRBD2	TGTGCCAGCAGTTTTTTTGCGGGAGACGTTACAGATACGCAGTATTTT	CASSFFAGDVTDTQYF
TRBJ2-2	.	TRBV15	.	TGTGCCACCAGCAGAGGGGTAACCGGGGAGCTGTTTTTT	CATSRGVTGELFF
TRBJ2-1	many	TRBV24-1	TRBD2	TGTGCCACCAGGGCCCAGGGAAGCGGGGGTAATGAGCAGTTCTTC	CATRAQGSGGNEQFF
TRBJ2-1	.	TRBV7-9	.	TGTGCCAGCAGCGTATGTTCCGGGGGAGGTATATGCAATGAGCAGTTCTTC	CASSVCSGGGICNEQFF
TRBJ2-7	.	TRBV28	TRBD2	TGTGCCAGCAGTCCCGGACTAGCGGGAAGTATCCTCTTTCCCTACGAGCAGTACTTC	CASSPGLAGSILFPYEQYF
TRBJ2-7	many	TRBV27	.	TGTGCCAGCAGTTTACAACGGCTACCTCCCTACGAGCAGTACTTC	CASSLQRLPPYEQYF
TRBJ1-2	few	TRBV29-1	.	TGCAGCGTTGAACCGCAGGGATATGGCTACACCTTC	CSVEPQGYGYTF
TRBJ1-6	few	TRBV10-3	TRBD1	TGTGCCACGTTGGGACAGGGGGATAATTCACCCCTCCACTTT	CATLGQGDNSPLHF
TRBJ1-1	many	TRBV18	TRBD1	TGTGCCAGCTCACGACAGGGGAACACTGAAGCTTTCTTT	CASSRQGNTEAFF
TRBJ1-1	many	TRBV12-3/TRBV12-4	TRBD1	TGTGCCAGCAGCCTCCCGACAGGGCCCACTGAAGCTTTCTTT	CASSLPTGPTEAFF
TRBJ1-2	.	TRBV20-1	TRBD1	TGCAGTGCTGGCACAGGGGGCGCTGACTATGGCTACACCTTC	CSAGTGGADYGYTF
TRBJ2-1	.	TRBV12-3/TRBV12-4	.	TGTGCCAGCAGTTTAGCGGGGGGCTACAATGAGCAGTTCTTC	CASSLAGGYNEQFF
TRBJ2-3	many	TRBV29-1	TRBD2	TGCAGCGTTGAACGACGGACAGCAACTAAGACTAGCGCCACAGATACGCAGTATTTT	CSVERRTATKTSATDTQYF
TRBJ2-1	many	TRBV12-3/TRBV12-4	TRBD1	TGTGCCAGCAGTGTACAGGGGTATGAGCAGTTCTTC	CASSVQGYEQFF
TRBJ2-3	medium-sized	TRBV7-3	.	TGTGCCAGCAGCTCGACCGGGACTCCCAGGGGCACAGATACGCAGTATTTT	CASSSTGTPRGTDTQYF
TRBJ2-2	.	TRBV3-1	TRBD2	TGTGCCAGCAGCCAAGGAGGTGTTCTAGCGGGAGCCGGGGAGCTGTTTTTT	CASSQGGVLAGAGELFF
TRBJ2-1	.	TRBV3-1	.	TGTGCCAGCAGCCAAAAAAGAACCTCGACGATAGAATGGGACTACAATGAGCAGTTCTTC	CASSQKRTSTIEWDYNEQFF
TRBJ2-1	many	TRBV20-1	.	TGCAGTGCTAGAGAGATCTCCGATTACAATGAGCAGTTCTTC	CSAREISDYNEQFF
TRBJ1-2	.	TRBV19	.	TGTGCCAGTAGGCAACAGGGCGACTTAAATGGCTACACCTTC	CASRQQGDLNGYTF
TRBJ2-3	.	TRBV4-2	TRBD2	TGTGCCAGCAGCCAAGAGGCTAGCGGGCCCACAGATACGCAGTATTTT	CASSQEASGPTDTQYF
TRBJ2-5	many	TRBV5-4	.	TGTGCCAGCAGCTCTTCCCCAGCAGGTGGGGAGCAAGAGACCCAGTACTTC	CASSSSPAGGEQETQYF
TRBJ2-1	many	TRBV7-6	.	TGTGCCAGCAGCTTAACAACGGGACTTCCGACCTACAATGAGCAGTTCTTC	CASSLTTGLPTYNEQFF
TRBJ2-3	.	TRBV9	.	TGTGCCAGCAGCGTAAGACCTAGTCCAGATACGCAGTATTTT	CASSVRPSPDTQYF
TRBJ2-2	.	TRBV9	TRBD2	TGTGTCAGCAGCGTAGCGCTAGCGGGAGGGCCACATGACGGGGAGCTGTTTTTT	CVSSVALAGGPHDGELFF
TRBJ2-3	.	TRBV4-2	.	TGTGCCATCAGCCAATCGAAGGCTCCTAGCACAGATACGCAGTATTTT	CAISQSKAPSTDTQYF
TRBJ1-1	few	TRBV18	.	TGTGCCAGCTCACCGCAAGGGGCGAACACTGAAGCTTTCTTT	CASSPQGANTEAFF
TRBJ2-3	.	TRBV29-1	TRBD2	TGCAGCGCGACTAGCGGGAGGGGGCCAGATACGCAGTATTTT	CSATSGRGPDTQYF
TRBJ2-4	few	TRBV20-1	.	TGCAGTGCTAGTCCGGGCACTAGCAGACAAAACATTCAGTACTTC	CSASPGTSRQNIQYF
TRBJ1-1	many	TRBV6-2/TRBV6-3	.	TGTGCCAGCAGTGACCATGGAAGTACGAACACTGAAGCTTTCTTT	CASSDHGSTNTEAFF
TRBJ1-6	once	TRBV6-6	TRBD1	TGTGCCAGCACCCACCGGGACAGGGATGTTTCACCCCTCCACTTT	CASTHRDRDVSPLHF
TRBJ2-3	few	TRBV11-2	.	TGTGCCAGCAGCTTAGAGGTAGCGGCTACGCAGTATTTT	CASSLEVAATQYF
TRBJ2-1	few	TRBV28	TRBD1	TGTGCCAGCAGTTCGGTGGGGACAGGGGTTACGGGTGAGCAGTTCTTC	CASSSVGTGVTGEQFF
TRBJ2-3	many	TRBV4-3	TRBD2	TGCGCCAGCAGCCAAGATGACGCGGGAGGGGAGTCAGATACGCAGTATTTT	CASSQDDAGGESDTQYF
TRBJ1-1	many	TRBV29-1	.	TGCAGCGTTGGAGGGGACACTGAAGCTTTCTTT	CSVGGDTEAFF
TRBJ2-1	many	TRBV28	TRBD2	TGTGCCAGCACAGGTCCGGGGGGAGGTTCCTACAATGAGCAGTTCTTC	CASTGPGGGSYNEQFF
TRBJ1-1	many	TRBV10-3	.	TGTGCCATCAGTGAGTCGATGGAGGGATACACTGAAGCTTTCTTT	CAISESMEGYTEAFF
TRBJ2-5	medium-sized	TRBV11-2	.	TGTGCCAGCAGCTTAGTCCCCCTGCGGTATGGATCTAACCAAGAGACCCAGTACTTC	CASSLVPLRYGSNQETQYF
TRBJ2-1	.	TRBV10-3	.	TGTGCCATCAGAGGGACGGACTCCTACAATGAGCAGTTCTTC	CAIRGTDSYNEQFF
TRBJ1-6	many	TRBV9	.	TGTGCCAGCAGCGAGGGCCCATATAATTCACCCCTCCACTTT	CASSEGPYNSPLHF
TRBJ1-2	many	TRBV3-1	TRBD1	TGTGCCAGCAGCCCTGGACAGGGTGATGGCTACACCTTC	CASSPGQGDGYTF
TRBJ2-5	.	TRBV29-1	TRBD1	TGCAGCGTTGTTCCGGGACAGGGGTTCCAAGAGACCCAGTACTTC	CSVVPGQGFQETQYF
TRBJ2-1	many	TRBV11-2	.	TGTGCCAGCAGCCCGCGCCTTGGTGGGGTCTACAATGAGCAGTTCTTC	CASSPRLGGVYNEQFF
TRBJ2-7	few	TRBV28	.	TGTGCCAGCAGTTTGGGCGGCCCTGGGACAACGGCAAGCAAGCAGTACTTC	CASSLGGPGTTASKQYF
TRBJ2-7	few	TRBV6-5	TRBD2	TGTGCCAGCAGTTACTCGATACCGGGGGCGGGAGGGTGGTCCTACGAGCAGTACTTC	CASSYSIPGAGGWSYEQYF
TRBJ1-1	few	TRBV6-2/TRBV6-3	.	TGTGCCAGCAGTTATGGGCACACAGTGAACACTGAAGCTTTCTTT	CASSYGHTVNTEAFF
TRBJ1-5	many	TRBV4-2	.	TGTGCCAGCAGCCAAGTGCAGGGCCCCAATCAGCCCCAGCATTTT	CASSQVQGPNQPQHF